The 16 T cell receptor beta chains reported below all come from one sample, sequenced in a study of blood T cells in healthy people across ages. PCR was performed a second time for 7 to 11 cycles using a sample-barcoded 5' primer and a J-beta primer mix. TCRdb fed the 5' RACE reads into MiXCR, producing one record per CDR3 protein. The repertoire holds 1.6 million or so distinct CDR3 sequences, with 30% to 35% as singletons. Input material: blood. The receptors come from a woman in her twenties or thirties in good health.

This clonotype has more than one count but fewer than ten. This sequence joins TRBV5-5 and TRBJ1-2, with D tentatively TRBD1 (6 bases). Germline CDR1 is SGHKS and CDR2 is YYEKEE (reference sequence). Trimming removed 6 bases from V and 7 bases from J, with 16 bases in between. The CDR3 sequence is 13 residues long. CDR3 amino acids: CASNLQQGGGYTF. In DNA form, the CDR3 reads TGTGCCAGCAACCTACAACAGGGCGGTGGCTACACCTTC.

The rearrangement links TRBV9 to TRBJ2-7, with D uncertain. Looked up from germline, CDR1 is SGDLS and CDR2 is YYNGEE. Trimming removed 0 bases from V and 3 bases from J, with 16 bases in between. The CDR3 is 16 amino acids. This chain's CDR3 is CASSVGESPLGYEQYF. In DNA form, the CDR3 reads TGTGCCAGCAGCGTAGGTGAATCCCCCCTAGGCTACGAGCAGTACTTC.

This clonotype was seen more than once but under ten times. CDR3 in amino acids: CASRRTGTIQETQYF. DNA of the CDR3: TGTGCCAGCAGGAGAACAGGGACTATCCAAGAGACCCAGTACTTC. The rearrangement uses TRBV2 and TRBJ2-5; possibly TRBD2 for D (7 bases). Looked up from germline, CDR1 is SNHLY and CDR2 is FYNNEI. Trimming removed 6 bases at V and 1 base at J, with 15 bases between. This CDR3 has 15 residues.

This chain links TRBV5-1 with TRBJ2-1; D not resolved. This CDR3 spans 13 amino acids. The germline V gene has CDR1 SGHRS and CDR2 YFSETQ. V lost 5 bases, J lost 3 bases, and 9 bases lay in between. CDR3 sequence: CASSSLFYNEQFF. For the CDR3, the DNA is TGCGCCAGCAGTTCACTATTCTACAATGAGCAGTTCTTC.

The chain employs TRBV6-5 and TRBJ1-2; 9 bases align to TRBD1. CDR1 is MNHEY and CDR2 is SVGAGI in the germline V gene. This CDR3 is built from 15 residues. V trimming: 6 bases; J trimming: 4 bases; junction bases outside the gene matches: 9. CDR3 sequence: CASRVGQGRSYGYTF. The CDR3 DNA is TGTGCCAGCAGGGTTGGACAGGGGCGGAGCTATGGCTACACCTTC.

V and J are TRBV7-9 and TRBJ2-3, with no clear D. Per germline, CDR1 SEHNR and CDR2 FQNEAQ (reference sequence). CDR3 length equals 12 residues. With 8 bases removed from V and 5 bases from J, the gap between germline ends came to 11 bases. The CDR3 region is CASVLLQDTQYF. The CDR3 DNA is TGTGCCAGCGTTTTGCTCCAAGATACGCAGTATTTT.

The chain uses TRBV6-1 and TRBJ1-2; no definite D call. The length of the CDR3 is 18 residues. The V end lost 1 base, the J end lost 0 bases, and 18 bases lay between the germline ends. Germline V gene sequence: CDR1 MNHNS, CDR2 SASEGT. For the CDR3, the DNA is TGTGCCAGCAGTGAAGTGTATGTGAAAAGGGCCGCTAACTATGGCTACACCTTC. Protein: CASSEVYVKRAANYGYTF.

The genes are TRBV6-4 and TRBJ2-7; 8 nucleotides agree with TRBD1. V shed 4 bases and J 0 bases; nucleotides not matched to a gene: 5. CDR1 is MRHNA, CDR2 SNTAGT, per germline. The CDR3 has 15 residues. The CDR3 DNA is TGTGCCAGCAGTGGGACAGGGTTGTTCTCCTACGAGCAGTACTTC. As protein: CASSGTGLFSYEQYF.

V and J are TRBV9 and TRBJ2-1; 7 positions match TRBD2. V shed 4 bases, J shed 7 bases, and the junction held 11 bases outside the gene matches. In germline, CDR1 is SGDLS, CDR2 YYNGEE. The CDR3 covers 15 residues. The CDR3 here is CASSQSSGFTNEQFF. For the CDR3, the DNA is TGTGCCAGCAGCCAAAGTAGCGGGTTTACAAATGAGCAGTTCTTC.

The chain combines TRBV12-3 or TRBV12-4 with TRBJ2-5; 8 nucleotides match TRBD2. CDR3 length equals 14 residues. Trimming removed 6 bases from V and 5 bases from J; junction bases left unmatched: 8. Here the CDR3 reads CASSRAGVKETQYF. DNA of the CDR3: TGTGCCAGCAGCCGAGCGGGAGTTAAGGAGACCCAGTACTTC.

The sample holds a few counts of this clonotype. The chain combines TRBV20-1 with TRBJ2-3; TRBD1 is a possible D gene (7 bases). The germline V and J ends were trimmed by 7 bases and 4 bases, with 12 bases remaining between them. From germline, CDR1 is DFQATT and CDR2 SNEGSKA (reference sequence). The CDR3 covers 12 residues. CDR3 sequence reads: CSGGRGADTQYF. CDR3 nucleotide sequence: TGCAGTGGAGGCAGGGGGGCAGATACGCAGTATTTT.

This clonotype was seen at least ten times. The chain links TRBV29-1 to TRBJ2-1, with 10 bases fitting TRBD2. V gave up 4 bases and J gave up 6 bases; unmatched junction bases: 3. Per germline, CDR1 SQVTM and CDR2 ANQGSEA. The CDR3 extends over 13 amino acids. This CDR3 reads CSVGRTSGNEQFF. CDR3 sequence (DNA): TGCAGCGTTGGAAGGACTAGCGGCAATGAGCAGTTCTTC.

This clonotype was observed a handful of times. This chain links TRBV29-1 with TRBJ2-5; D uncertain. Per the germline V gene, CDR1 is SQVTM and CDR2 is ANQGSEA. Trimming removed 4 bases from V and 1 base from J, with 13 bases in between. There are 14 residues in the CDR3. In DNA form, the CDR3 reads TGCAGCGTTGCCGTCCCCCCCTCCCAAGAGACCCAGTACTTC. Amino acid sequence: CSVAVPPSQETQYF.

The chain carries TRBV4-2 and TRBJ2-3, with TRBD2 matching over 7 bases. The CDR3 covers 16 residues. Germline CDR1 and CDR2: LGHNA and YNFKEQ. V dropped 5 bases and J dropped 5; count of bases not matched to a gene: 13. Here the CDR3 DNA reads TGTGCCAGCAGCGACAGCCCTGCAGGGAGGGTAGATACGCAGTATTTT. Encoded protein: CASSDSPAGRVDTQYF.

This clonotype was detected only a few times. This sequence joins TRBV9 and TRBJ1-6; 7 nucleotides match TRBD1. CDR3 size: 16 residues. V was clipped by 3 bases and J by 11 bases; unmatched bases: 14. Germline CDR1 SGDLS, CDR2 YYNGEE. CDR3 in DNA: TGTGCCAGCAGCGCAAATCCGGGACCGGGACAGACACCCCTCCACTTT. Its translation is CASSANPGPGQTPLHF.

The chain uses TRBV3-1 and TRBJ1-1; D is possibly TRBD1 (5 bases). Germline-derived CDR1 and CDR2 are LGHDT and YNNKEL (reference sequence). The V end was cut by 0 bases, the J end by 4 bases, with 12 bases between. The length of the CDR3 is 15 residues. CDR3 sequence (DNA): TGTGCCAGCAGCCAAGACAGGGTAGTGGGCACTGAAGCTTTCTTT. It translates to CASSQDRVVGTEAFF.